The clone carrying this T cell receptor beta chain was seen more than once but under ten times. Its antigen is as yet unknown. The CDR3 is 13 residues long. V lost 0 bases and J lost 4, with 6 bases in between. CDR1 is ENHRY, CDR2 SYGVKD, per germline. TCR alpha and TCR beta cDNA libraries carrying sample barcodes and UMIs were produced by 5'RACE using constant-segment primers. TCRdb itself ran the 5' RACE reads through MiXCR, one entry per CDR3 protein. The table shows about 410,000 distinct CDR3 sequences, with under 20% occurring only once. This sample is part of a study of T-cell memory formation after mild COVID-19. Study findings and constraints: There was a balanced CD4/CD8 profile in clones contracting day 15 to 85, and later expanders leaned CD4+. CD4+ contracting clones were found mainly in CM and EM, and CD8+ ones in EMRA.

Sequencing used PBMCs or a T cell subset sorted from them (not recorded which). J is TRBJ1-1 and V is TRBV10-3; no firm D call. This TCR derives from a man aged 18 to 29 who had mild COVID-19 (a few samples of this study predate the infection). Cell type and time point are not known. CDR3 nucleotide sequence: TGTGCCATCAGTGAGTCGAAGGGCACTGAAGCTTTCTTT. Translation: CAISESKGTEAFF.